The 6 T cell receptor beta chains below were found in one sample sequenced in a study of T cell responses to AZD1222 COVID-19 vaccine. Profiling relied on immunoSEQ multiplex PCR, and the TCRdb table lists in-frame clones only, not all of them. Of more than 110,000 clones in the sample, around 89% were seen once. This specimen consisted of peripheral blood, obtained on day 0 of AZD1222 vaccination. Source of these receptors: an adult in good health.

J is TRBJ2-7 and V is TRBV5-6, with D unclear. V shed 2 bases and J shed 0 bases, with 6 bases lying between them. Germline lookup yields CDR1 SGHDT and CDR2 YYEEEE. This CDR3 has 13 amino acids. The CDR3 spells CASSFTTSYEQYF. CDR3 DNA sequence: TGTGCCAGCAGCTTCACTACCTCCTACGAGCAGTACTTC.

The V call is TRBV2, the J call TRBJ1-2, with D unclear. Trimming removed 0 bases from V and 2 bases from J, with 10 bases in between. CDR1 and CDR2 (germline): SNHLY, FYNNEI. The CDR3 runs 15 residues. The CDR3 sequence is CASSEAQAANYGYTF. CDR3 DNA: TGTGCCAGCAGTGAAGCGCAGGCGGCGAACTATGGCTACACCTTC.

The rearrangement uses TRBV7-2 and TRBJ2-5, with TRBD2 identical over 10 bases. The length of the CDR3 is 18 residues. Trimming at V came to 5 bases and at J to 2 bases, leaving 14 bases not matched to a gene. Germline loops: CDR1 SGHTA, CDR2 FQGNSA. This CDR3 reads CASSPRGAGGPRQETQYF. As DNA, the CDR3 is TGTGCCAGCAGCCCTCGGGGAGCGGGGGGGCCGCGACAAGAGACCCAGTACTTC.

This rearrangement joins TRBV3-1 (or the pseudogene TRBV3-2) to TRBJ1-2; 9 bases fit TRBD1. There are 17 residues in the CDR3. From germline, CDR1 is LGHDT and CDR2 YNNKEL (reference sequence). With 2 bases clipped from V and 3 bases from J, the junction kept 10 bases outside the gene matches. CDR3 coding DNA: TGTGCCAGCAGCCAACAGGTCCGGGGACAGGGCGACTATGGCTACACCTTC. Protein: CASSQQVRGQGDYGYTF.

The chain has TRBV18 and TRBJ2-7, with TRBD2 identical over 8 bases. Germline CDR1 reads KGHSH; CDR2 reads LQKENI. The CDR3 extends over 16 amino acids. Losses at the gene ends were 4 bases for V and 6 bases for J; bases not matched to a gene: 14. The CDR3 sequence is CASSRKEVAGIREQYF. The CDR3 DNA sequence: TGTGCCAGCTCACGTAAGGAGGTAGCGGGGATACGCGAGCAGTACTTC.

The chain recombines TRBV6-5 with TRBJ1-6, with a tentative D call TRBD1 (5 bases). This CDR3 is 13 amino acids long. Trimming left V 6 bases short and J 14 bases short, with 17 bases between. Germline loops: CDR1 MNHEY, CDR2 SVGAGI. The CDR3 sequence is CASRASTAASLHF. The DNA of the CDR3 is TGTGCCAGCAGAGCATCGACAGCCGCCTCCCTCCACTTT.